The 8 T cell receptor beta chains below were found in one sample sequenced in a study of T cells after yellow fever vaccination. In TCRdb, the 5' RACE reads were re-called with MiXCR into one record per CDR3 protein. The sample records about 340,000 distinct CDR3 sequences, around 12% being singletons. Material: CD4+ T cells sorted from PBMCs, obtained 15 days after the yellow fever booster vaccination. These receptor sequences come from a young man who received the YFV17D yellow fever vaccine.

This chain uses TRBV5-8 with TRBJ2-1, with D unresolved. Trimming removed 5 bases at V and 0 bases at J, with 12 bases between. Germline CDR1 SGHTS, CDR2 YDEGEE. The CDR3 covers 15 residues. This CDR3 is CASRQMGVSYNEQFF. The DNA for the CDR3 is TGTGCCAGCAGGCAGATGGGTGTCTCCTACAATGAGCAGTTCTTC.

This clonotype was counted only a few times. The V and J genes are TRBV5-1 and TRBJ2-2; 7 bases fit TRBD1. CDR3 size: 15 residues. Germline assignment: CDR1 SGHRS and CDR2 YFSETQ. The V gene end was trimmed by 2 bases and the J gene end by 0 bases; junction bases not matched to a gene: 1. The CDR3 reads CASSFDRANTGELFF. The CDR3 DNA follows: TGCGCCAGCAGCTTCGACAGGGCGAACACCGGGGAGCTGTTTTTT.

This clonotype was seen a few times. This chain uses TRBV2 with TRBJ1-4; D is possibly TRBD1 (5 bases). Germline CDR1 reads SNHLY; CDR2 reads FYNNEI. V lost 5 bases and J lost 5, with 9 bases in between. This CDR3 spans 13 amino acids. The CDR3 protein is CASSRDYNEKLFF. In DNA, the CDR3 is TGTGCCAGCAGTAGGGACTACAATGAAAAACTGTTTTTT.

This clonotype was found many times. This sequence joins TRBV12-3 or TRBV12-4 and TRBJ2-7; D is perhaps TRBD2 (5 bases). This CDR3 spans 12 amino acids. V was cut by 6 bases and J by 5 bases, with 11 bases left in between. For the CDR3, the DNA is TGTGCCAGCAGCTCCCGGAGGAACGAGCAGTACTTC. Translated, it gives CASSSRRNEQYF.

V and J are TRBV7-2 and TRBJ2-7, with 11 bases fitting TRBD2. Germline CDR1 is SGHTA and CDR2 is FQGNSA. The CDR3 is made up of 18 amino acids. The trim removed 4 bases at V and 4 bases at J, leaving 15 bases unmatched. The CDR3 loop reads CASSSWQGLAGGPYEQYF. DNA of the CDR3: TGTGCCAGCAGCTCCTGGCAGGGGTTAGCGGGGGGGCCGTACGAGCAGTACTTC.

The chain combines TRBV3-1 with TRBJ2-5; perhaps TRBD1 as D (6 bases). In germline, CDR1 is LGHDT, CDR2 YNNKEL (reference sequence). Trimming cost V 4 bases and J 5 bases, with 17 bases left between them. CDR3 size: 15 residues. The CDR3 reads CASSLRQAAGETQYF. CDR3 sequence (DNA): TGTGCCAGCAGCCTACGACAGGCTGCCGGGGAGACCCAGTACTTC.

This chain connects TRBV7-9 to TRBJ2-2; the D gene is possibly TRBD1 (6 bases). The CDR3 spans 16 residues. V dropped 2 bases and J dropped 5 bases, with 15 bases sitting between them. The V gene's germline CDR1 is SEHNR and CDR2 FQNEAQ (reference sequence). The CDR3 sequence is CASSLFAQTGTGELFF. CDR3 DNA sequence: TGTGCCAGCAGCTTATTTGCCCAAACAGGGACCGGGGAGCTGTTTTTT.

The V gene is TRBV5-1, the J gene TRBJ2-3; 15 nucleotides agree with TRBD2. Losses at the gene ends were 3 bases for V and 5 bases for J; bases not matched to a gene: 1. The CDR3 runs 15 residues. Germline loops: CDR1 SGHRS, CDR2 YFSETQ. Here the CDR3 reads CASSWGLAGGDTQYF. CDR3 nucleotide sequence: TGCGCCAGCAGCTGGGGACTAGCGGGGGGAGATACGCAGTATTTT.